This record looks at one T cell receptor beta chain sequence and its context. Germline V lookup: CDR1 SNHLY, CDR2 FYNNEI. V was clipped by 4 bases and J by 7 bases; unmatched bases: 9. The CDR3 extends over 15 amino acids. As to treatment: around 19 received Ad26.COV2.S at low or high dose, single or two shots; roughly five received placebo; per-sample allocation not given. Sampling was done on day 63 after the first vaccine or placebo injection. TCRdb keeps only in-frame clones here, not all; method: immunoSEQ multiplex PCR. The sample has 410,000 or so clones, around nine tenths seen once; the top ten hold less than 15%. This sample was included in a study of Ad26.COV2.S vaccination and SARS-CoV-2 variants.

Sequenced here: peripheral blood, sampled in a trial of Ad26.COV2.S vaccine versus placebo. This TCR was recovered from a person aged 18-60 years who received the Ad26.COV2.S COVID-19 vaccine or a placebo. V usage is TRBV2 and J usage is TRBJ1-2, with TRBD1 identical over 10 bases. This chain's CDR3 is CASSVVRDRGSGYTF. CDR3 DNA: TGTGCCAGCAGTGTAGTGCGGGACAGGGGCAGTGGCTACACCTTC.